These 8 T cell receptor beta chains were sequenced from one sample in a study of blood T cell repertoires in COVID-19. Here immunoSEQ multiplex PCR was the method, and the copy in TCRdb shows in-frame clones only, minus some. The sample lists 250,000 to 300,000 clones, around 88% occurring once. Sequencing used peripheral blood. The receptors come from a woman aged 70 to 79 with COVID-19, enrolled during active disease.

Remarks on this clone: Within the sample, other DNA sequences also encode this same CDR3. The chain joins TRBV10-3 to TRBJ1-6, with D possibly matching TRBD1 (5 bases). The CDR3 is 15 amino acids. Germline V gives CDR1 ENHRY, CDR2 SYGVKD. The V end was cut by 4 bases, the J end by 5 bases, with 12 bases between. CDR3 amino acids: CAISGQGVNNSPLHF. In DNA, the CDR3 is TGTGCCATCAGTGGACAAGGGGTAAATAATTCACCCCTCCACTTT.

This clone was detected once. The genes are TRBV23-1 and TRBJ1-5, with TRBD1 identical over 8 bases. TRBV23-1 is assigned to the ORF class and has an uncertain function. With 4 bases clipped from V and 2 bases from J, the junction kept 16 bases outside the gene matches. This CDR3 region has 19 residues. The CDR3: CASSREGNRGEYGNQPQHF. The CDR3, as DNA: TGCGCCAGCAGTCGAGAAGGGAACAGGGGGGAATACGGCAATCAGCCCCAGCATTTT.

The V call is TRBV18, the J call TRBJ2-1; D is possibly TRBD1 (5 bases). CDR1 is KGHSH, CDR2 LQKENI, per germline. CDR3 length: 17 residues. With 2 bases removed from V and 2 bases from J, the gap between germline ends came to 16 bases. The chain's CDR3 is CASSPSWGRGTYNEQFF. CDR3 in DNA: TGTGCCAGCTCACCATCTTGGGGTAGGGGAACCTACAATGAGCAGTTCTTC.

This chain uses TRBV5-1 with TRBJ2-3; D may be TRBD1 (6 bases). Trimming removed 2 bases at V and 2 bases at J, with 12 bases between. The CDR3 spans 15 residues. Per the germline V gene, CDR1 is SGHRS and CDR2 is YFSETQ. CDR3 region: CASSFSGHSTDTQYF. CDR3 DNA sequence: TGCGCCAGCAGCTTTTCGGGACACTCCACAGATACGCAGTATTTT.

This clone was recorded only once. The chain has TRBV11-2 and TRBJ2-7; D not resolved. V was pared by 4 bases and J by 2 bases, with 12 bases between. The CDR3 has 14 amino acids. The germline V gene encodes CDR1 SGHAT and CDR2 FQNNGV. As DNA, the CDR3 is TGTGCCAGCAGCTCCCAACTCGCCGCCTACGAGCAGTACTTC. It encodes CASSSQLAAYEQYF.

CDR3 bases: TGTGCCAGCAGCCAAGATGTGTCTAGCGGAGCTTTAAGGGGGACCCAGTACTTC. Its translation is CASSQDVSSGALRGTQYF. The rearrangement links TRBV3-1 (or the pseudogene TRBV3-2) to TRBJ2-5, with 7 positions matching TRBD2. The germline V gene has CDR1 LGHDT and CDR2 YNNKEL (reference sequence). Trimming cost V 0 bases and J 7 bases; bases outside gene matches: 17. This CDR3 has 18 residues.

This chain links TRBV2 with TRBJ1-2; tentative D call: TRBD1 (5 bases). The CDR3 sequence is 13 residues long. Trimming took 6 bases from V and 2 from J, leaving 10 bases between them. The germline gives CDR1 SNHLY, CDR2 FYNNEI. CDR3 amino acids: CASRRQPNYGYTF. CDR3 nucleotide sequence: TGTGCCAGCAGGCGACAGCCAAACTATGGCTACACCTTC.

The J gene is TRBJ2-7, the V gene TRBV12-3 or TRBV12-4; D ambiguous. The V end lost 3 bases, the J end lost 5 bases, and 5 bases lay between the germline ends. The CDR3 has 11 residues. The CDR3 region has the DNA TGTGCCAGCAGTTTTTTAAACGAGCAGTACTTC. Protein: CASSFLNEQYF.